This TCR beta chain appears in the sequencing data of a study of Ad26.COV2.S vaccination and SARS-CoV-2 variants. TCRdb's copy holds only in-frame clones and misses some; the assay was immunoSEQ multiplex PCR. Of a few hundred thousand clones listed, around 87% are singletons. CDR1 and CDR2 from the germline V gene are MGHDK and SYGVNS. This CDR3 spans 16 amino acids. Trimming cost V 3 bases and J 4 bases; bases outside gene matches: 11. As to treatment: around 19 received Ad26.COV2.S at low or high dose, single or two shots; five or six received placebo; per-sample allocation not given. At day 63 after the first vaccine or placebo injection, samples were drawn.

This chain joins TRBV25-1 and TRBJ1-2; 7 bases map to TRBD1. Sequences were derived from peripheral blood, sampled in a trial of Ad26.COV2.S vaccine versus placebo. This TCR was recovered from a person between 18 and 59 years old who received the Ad26.COV2.S COVID-19 vaccine or a placebo. The CDR3 DNA is TGTGCCAGCAGTGACTGGGGTCAGGGGGACTTCTATGGCTACACCTTC. Protein product: CASSDWGQGDFYGYTF.